These 11 T cell receptor beta chains originate from one sample sequenced in a study of blood T cell repertoires in COVID-19. Sequencing used immunoSEQ multiplex PCR; TCRdb keeps in-frame clones, though not all of them. The sample includes a few hundred thousand clones, 85% to 90% of them seen just once. The sample taken for sequencing was PBMCs or T cells enriched from blood (not recorded which). The receptors here all came from a man between 40 and 49 years old who had recovered from COVID-19.

V and J are TRBV6-5 and TRBJ1-2; D gene uncertain. The CDR3 is made up of 16 amino acids. V was cut by 0 bases and J by 1 base, with 12 bases left in between. Germline V gene data show CDR1 as MNHEY and CDR2 as SVGAGI. CDR3 DNA: TGTGCCAGCAGTTACTCGAACTGGGGAGGTAACTATGGCTACACCTTC. It translates to CASSYSNWGGNYGYTF.

V usage is TRBV1 and J usage is TRBJ1-1; TRBD1 is the table's D call, not checked against the DNA. TRBV1 is listed as a pseudogene. The CDR3 is 10 amino acids. The DNA for the CDR3 is TGCACCAGCAGCCCAGGGGAAGCTTTCTTT. The encoded protein is CTSSPGEAFF.

This clone was found once. The rearrangement joins TRBV10-3 to TRBJ1-1; possibly TRBD1 for D (6 bases). V was cut by 10 bases and J by 7 bases, with 13 bases left in between. The CDR3 covers 11 residues. The germline CDR1 and CDR2 sequences are ENHRY and SYGVKD. The CDR3 coding sequence is TGTGCCACCTCCCCACAGGGTGAAGCTTTCTTT. Protein: CATSPQGEAFF.

This chain uses TRBV18 with TRBJ2-2; D gene ambiguous. Between the trimmed V and J ends, which lost 0 bases and 0 bases, there was a span of 11 bases. This CDR3 has 17 residues. The germline V gene has CDR1 KGHSH and CDR2 LQKENI. CDR3 region: CASSPPYDIPNTGELFF. CDR3 DNA: TGTGCCAGCTCACCACCCTACGATATCCCGAACACCGGGGAGCTGTTTTTT.

The chain joins TRBV6-4 to TRBJ2-2; 9 nucleotides line up with TRBD2. Germline CDR1 is MRHNA and CDR2 is SNTAGT. V gave up 10 bases and J gave up 3 bases; unmatched junction bases: 6. The CDR3 extends over 14 amino acids. The CDR3 nucleotides read TGTGCCATCAGGACTAGCGCATACACCGGGGAGCTGTTTTTT. Translation: CAIRTSAYTGELFF.

J is TRBJ2-2 and V is TRBV6-5; D ambiguous. V was shortened by 1 base and J by 6 bases, with 9 bases between the two germline ends. CDR1 and CDR2 from the germline V gene are MNHEY and SVGAGI. CDR3 length: 14 amino acids. CDR3 coding DNA: TGTGCCAGCAGTTACTTGACTGAGGCCGGGGAGCTGTTTTTT. Amino acids: CASSYLTEAGELFF.

This clone was counted once. The chain joins TRBV27 to TRBJ2-3, with D perhaps TRBD1 (6 bases). Germline CDR1 is MNHEY and CDR2 is SMNVEV (reference sequence). The CDR3 is 15 amino acids. The V end lost 1 base, the J end lost 2 bases, and 10 bases lay between the germline ends. This CDR3 reads CASSLYEGDTDTQYF. Written as DNA, the CDR3 is TGTGCCAGCAGTTTATATGAGGGGGACACAGATACGCAGTATTTT.

This chain connects TRBV19 to TRBJ1-3; tentative D call: TRBD1 (5 bases). The CDR3 has 16 amino acids. Germline V gives CDR1 LNHDA, CDR2 SQIVND (reference sequence). The V end lost 4 bases, the J end lost 0 bases, and 13 bases lay between the germline ends. DNA for the CDR3: TGTGCCAGTAGTAGGCAACAGGTTACCTCTGGAAACACCATATATTTT. Protein sequence: CASSRQQVTSGNTIYF. Together with reference TRBV19 and TRBJ1-3, the CDR3 gives the full variable domain: DGGITQSPKYLFRKEGQNVTLSCEQNLNHDAMYWYRQDPGQGLRLIYYSQIVNDFQKGDIAEGYSVSREKKESFPLTVTSAQKNPTAFYLCASSRQQVTSGNTIYFGEGSWLTVV.

The chain employs TRBV2 and TRBJ1-5; D unresolved. The germline V gene has CDR1 SNHLY and CDR2 FYNNEI. The CDR3 runs 12 residues. Trimming took 8 bases from V and 7 from J, leaving 12 bases between them. CDR3 region: CASHNRTQPQHF. Written as DNA, the CDR3 is TGTGCCAGCCATAACAGAACGCAGCCCCAGCATTTT. The full variable domain, with the rest looked up from reference TRBV2 and TRBJ1-5, is EPEVTQTPSHQVTQMGQEVILRCVPISNHLYFYWYRQILGQKVEFLVSFYNNEISEKSEIFDDQFSVERPDGSNFTLKIRSTKLEDSAMYFCASHNRTQPQHFGDGTRLSIL.

This chain uses TRBV21-1 with TRBJ2-7; the table assigns TRBD2, which was not confirmed against the DNA. TRBV21-1 is a pseudogene. This CDR3 is 16 amino acids long. The CDR3 region has the DNA TGTGCCAGCAGCAATTCTCTCCGGACTAGCGGGGGAGAGCAGTACTTC. Encoded protein: CASSNSLRTSGGEQYF.

This CDR3 is CAWNNGGAGNTIYF. DNA of the CDR3: TGTGCCTGGAATAACGGGGGGGCCGGAAACACCATATATTTT. The chain links TRBV30 to TRBJ1-3; D is perhaps TRBD1 (6 bases). This CDR3 spans 14 amino acids. Trimming removed 4 bases from V and 4 bases from J, with 14 bases in between. In germline, CDR1 is GTSNPN, CDR2 SVGIG (reference sequence).